This passage covers 18 T cell receptor beta chains from one sample sequenced in a study of identical twins. One entry per CDR3 protein, called by TCRdb with MiXCR from the 5' RACE reads. The data show about 810,000 distinct CDR3 sequences, around an eighth seen once. These data also formed part of another study, on yellow fever vaccine responses in identical twins.

The sample comprised PBMCs. These receptors originate from a young woman in good health.

The rearrangement links TRBV6-1 to TRBJ1-1; possible D gene TRBD1, 5 bases. This CDR3 comprises 12 residues. Between the trimmed V and J ends, which lost 4 bases and 10 bases, there was a span of 13 bases. CDR1 and CDR2 (germline): MNHNS, SASEGT. The CDR3 bases are TGTGCCAGCAGTGCGACAGAACGTATAGCTTTCTTT. It translates to CASSATERIAFF.

This clonotype was found a few times. CDR3 region: CASSARNNEQFF. The DNA of the CDR3 is TGTGCCAGCAGCGCCAGGAACAATGAGCAGTTCTTC. This chain uses TRBV5-8 with TRBJ2-1; D gene uncertain. The CDR3 contains 12 residues. Trimming left V 4 bases short and J 5 bases short, with 7 bases between. Germline V gives CDR1 SGHTS, CDR2 YDEGEE.

The gene calls are TRBV3-1 and TRBJ2-4; D call uncertain. This CDR3 has 15 amino acids. CDR1 is LGHDT, CDR2 YNNKEL, per germline (reference sequence). The V and J ends lost 4 bases and 0 bases respectively, with 10 bases between them. DNA for the CDR3: TGTGCCAGCAGCCTCGGACCGTTAGCCAAAAACATTCAGTACTTC. Protein: CASSLGPLAKNIQYF.

This clonotype was seen a handful of times. The chain is built from TRBV3-1 and TRBJ1-2; D gene uncertain. This CDR3 region has 17 residues. Germline assignment: CDR1 LGHDT and CDR2 YNNKEL (reference sequence). V was cut by 1 base and J by 8 bases, with 23 bases left in between. In nucleotides, the CDR3 is TGTGCCAGCAGCCAAGGACTAACGGGAGGAAGGGCAAGCGGCTACACCTTC. Encoded protein: CASSQGLTGGRASGYTF.

This clonotype was counted only a few times. As DNA, the CDR3 is TGCAGTGCTAGAGATCGACTAGCGGGAGGGCGGAGGACAGATACGCAGTATTTT. This translates into CSARDRLAGGRRTDTQYF. The gene calls are TRBV20-1 and TRBJ2-3, with 14 bases aligning to TRBD2. This CDR3 is built from 18 residues. Germline V CDR1 and CDR2: DFQATT, SNEGSKA (reference sequence). V shed 0 bases, J shed 3 bases, and the junction held 8 bases outside the gene matches.

This clonotype came up a few times. V gene TRBV6-5 combines with J gene TRBJ2-5; D remains ambiguous. The germline V and J ends were trimmed by 2 bases and 10 bases, with 8 bases remaining between them. CDR1 and CDR2 from the germline V gene are MNHEY and SVGAGI. The CDR3 contains 11 residues. As DNA, the CDR3 is TGTGCCAGCAGTTACGATGTCCACCAGTACTTC. Amino acids: CASSYDVHQYF.

The V and J genes are TRBV3-1 and TRBJ2-4; tentatively, D is TRBD1 (5 bases). CDR3 size: 13 residues. V was shortened by 4 bases and J by 5 bases, with 9 bases between the two germline ends. Germline CDR1 LGHDT, CDR2 YNNKEL (reference sequence). The CDR3 DNA follows: TGTGCCAGCAGCCCTGACAGCGAAAACATTCAGTACTTC. Translation: CASSPDSENIQYF.

The chain carries TRBV20-1 and TRBJ1-1, with D possibly matching TRBD1 (5 bases). V lost 3 bases, J lost 0 bases, and 11 bases lay in between. Per the germline V gene, CDR1 is DFQATT and CDR2 is SNEGSKA (reference sequence). This CDR3 is 14 amino acids long. Here the CDR3 DNA reads TGCAGTGCTAGCGCCCCGACAGTGAACACTGAAGCTTTCTTT. It codes for CSASAPTVNTEAFF.

V usage is TRBV29-1 and J usage is TRBJ2-1; TRBD1 matches at 9 bases. V dropped 5 bases and J dropped 6; count of bases not matched to a gene: 5. This CDR3 is 13 amino acids long. Looked up from germline, CDR1 is SQVTM and CDR2 is ANQGSEA. The CDR3 bases are TGCAGCGTTTTACAGGGGGCCAGCAATGAGCAGTTCTTC. Translating gives CSVLQGASNEQFF.

This clonotype was detected only once. This may arise from a read error, as a much more abundant clone is one base away. The gene calls are TRBV5-1 and TRBJ2-7; maybe TRBD2 (5 bases). The CDR3 is 14 residues long. Germline CDR1 reads SGHRS; CDR2 reads YFSETQ. Trimming took 0 bases from V and 0 from J, leaving 7 bases between them. In DNA form, the CDR3 reads TGCGCCAGCAGCTTGGGGGAGAGCTCCTACGAGCAGTACGTC. Protein sequence: CASSLGESSYEQYV.

This chain links TRBV15 with TRBJ2-7; 8 nucleotides match TRBD1. With 4 bases clipped from V and 3 bases from J, the junction kept 5 bases outside the gene matches. This CDR3 is 14 amino acids long. CDR1 LNHNV and CDR2 YYDKDF come from the germline V gene (reference sequence). The CDR3 spells CATSTWDRNYEQYV. In nucleotides, the CDR3 is TGTGCCACCAGCACCTGGGACAGGAACTACGAGCAGTACGTC.

This clonotype appeared a few times. The chain combines TRBV27 with TRBJ2-7; a weak D match, TRBD1 (6 bases). In germline, CDR1 is MNHEY, CDR2 SMNVEV (reference sequence). Trimming stripped 8 bases from V and 2 bases from J, with 25 bases between. The CDR3 is 17 residues long. The CDR3, as DNA: TGTGCCAGCCGGACGAAAATAGCGACAGGCCCCACCTACGAGCAGTACTTC. Amino acid sequence: CASRTKIATGPTYEQYF.

This clonotype was seen at least ten times. The chain recombines TRBV5-1 with TRBJ2-1, with D hard to call. Deletions cut 2 bases from V and 0 bases from J, with 12 bases between. There are 16 residues in the CDR3. Germline-derived CDR1 and CDR2 are SGHRS and YFSETQ. The CDR3 loop reads CASSFAQVASYNEQFF. Here the CDR3 DNA reads TGCGCCAGCAGCTTCGCCCAGGTGGCCTCCTACAATGAGCAGTTCTTC.

This clonotype was seen many times. The chain joins TRBV5-1 to TRBJ2-2; D is ambiguous. CDR3 size: 14 residues. Germline assignment: CDR1 SGHRS and CDR2 YFSETQ. Trimming took 1 base from V and 3 from J, leaving 7 bases between them. CDR3 loop: CASSLSTDTGELFF. CDR3 sequence (DNA): TGCGCCAGCAGCTTGTCTACTGACACCGGGGAGCTGTTTTTT.

The sample holds many counts of this clonotype. The CDR3 is CASSVGNIQYF. The CDR3 DNA sequence: TGTGCCAGCAGTGTGGGAAACATTCAGTACTTC. This chain joins TRBV2 and TRBJ2-4; no clear D. Germline lookup yields CDR1 SNHLY and CDR2 FYNNEI. The CDR3 runs 11 residues. Trimming pared 4 bases from V and 6 bases from J, leaving 4 bases between.

The chain links TRBV5-1 to TRBJ2-3; D is unresolved. The CDR3 consists of 15 residues. The germline V and J ends were trimmed by 0 bases and 4 bases, with 12 bases remaining between them. Germline values: CDR1 SGHRS, CDR2 YFSETQ. CDR3 residues: CASSLASQISDTQYF. The CDR3, as DNA: TGCGCCAGCAGCTTGGCCTCACAGATTTCAGATACGCAGTATTTT.

This clonotype was recorded a few times. The chain employs TRBV4-1 and TRBJ1-2; 7 bases line up with TRBD1. The CDR3 extends over 15 amino acids. Per germline, CDR1 MGHRA and CDR2 YSYEKL. V was clipped by 2 bases and J by 4 bases; unmatched bases: 7. The DNA for the CDR3 is TGCGCCAGCAGCCAACTCGGGACAGACCCCTATGGCTACACCTTC. Amino acid sequence: CASSQLGTDPYGYTF.

The rearrangement joins TRBV28 to TRBJ1-1; D is uncertain. Trimming pared 2 bases from V and 3 bases from J, leaving 10 bases between. The CDR3 runs to 14 residues. The germline V gene has CDR1 MDHEN and CDR2 SYDVKM. The CDR3 region is CASSLPIRDTEAFF. Written as DNA, the CDR3 is TGTGCCAGCAGTTTACCCATAAGGGACACTGAAGCTTTCTTT.